This note documents a single TCR beta chain sequence. This record comes from a study of blood T cell repertoires in COVID-19. Donors were grouped by their self-reported clinical history. The CDR3 consists of 15 residues. Per germline, CDR1 LNHDA and CDR2 SQIVND (reference sequence). Losses at the gene ends were 0 bases for V and 1 base for J; bases not matched to a gene: 2. Source study methods: Reference gene primer amplification gave nucleated cell count estimates. Generated by immunoSEQ multiplex PCR, the TCRdb table keeps only in-frame clones and is missing some. V, J and clone size are taken as reported in that table, and D and trimming were inferred from the DNA itself. The sample includes roughly 250,000 clones, approximately 90% of them seen just once.

The V and J genes are TRBV19 and TRBJ1-1, with TRBD1 identical over 7 bases. The sequenced sample consisted of PBMCs or T cells enriched from blood (not recorded which). The receptor comes from a woman aged 40 to 55 with acute COVID-19. CDR3 protein: CASSIERQGNTEAFF. CDR3 DNA sequence: TGTGCCAGTAGTATAGAGAGACAGGGGAACACTGAAGCTTTCTTT.